These 32 T cell receptor beta chains share one sample of origin, sequenced in a study of shared clonotypes between healthy human individuals. The assay was immunoSEQ multiplex PCR, and TCRdb's table has in-frame clones only and misses some. The sample holds 2 million to 2.5 million clones, approximately 93% seen once. The sequenced material came from naive CD4+ T cells from PBMCs. Subset of the sample: CD45RA+ positively selected. The receptors come from a man younger than 35 in good health. Some clones in this sample may be carry-over from other donors' samples.

As DNA, the CDR3 is TGTGCCAGCAGCTTGAACAGGGACTACTATGGCTACACCTTC. Amino acids: CASSLNRDYYGYTF. This rearrangement joins TRBV11-2 to TRBJ1-2; D is possibly TRBD1 (6 bases). The CDR3 is 14 amino acids. Germline V gene lookup returns CDR1 SGHAT and CDR2 FQNNGV. V was shortened by 3 bases and J by 3 bases, with 11 bases between the two germline ends.

This chain connects TRBV6-1 to TRBJ2-1, with 9 nucleotides matching TRBD2. This CDR3 region has 14 residues. Germline CDR1 reads MNHNS; CDR2 reads SASEGT. V dropped 4 bases and J dropped 9; count of bases not matched to a gene: 7. The CDR3 protein is CASSGGRALAEQFF. CDR3 nucleotides: TGTGCCAGCAGTGGCGGGAGGGCCTTAGCTGAGCAGTTCTTC.

The V call is TRBV27, the J call TRBJ2-7, with D possibly matching TRBD1 (6 bases). The V end was cut by 2 bases, the J end by 5 bases, with 13 bases between. CDR1 is MNHEY, CDR2 SMNVEV, per germline (reference sequence). The CDR3 spans 14 residues. CDR3 coding DNA: TGTGCCAGCAGTTTAAGGCACAGGGATGACGAGCAGTACTTC. This sequence encodes CASSLRHRDDEQYF.

This chain links TRBV18 with TRBJ1-4, with D tentatively TRBD1 (5 bases). Germline CDR1 KGHSH, CDR2 LQKENI. The CDR3 totals 15 residues. Trimming removed 3 bases at V and 8 bases at J, with 16 bases between. The CDR3 is CASSPKTVVAEKLFF. DNA of the CDR3: TGTGCCAGCTCACCGAAGACAGTAGTAGCCGAAAAACTGTTTTTT.

J is TRBJ2-7 and V is TRBV4-2, with 9 bases aligning to TRBD2. The CDR3 is 14 amino acids. Germline CDR1 and CDR2: LGHNA and YNFKEQ. Trimming at V came to 6 bases and at J to 5 bases, leaving 8 bases not matched to a gene. CDR3 sequence (DNA): TGTGCCAGCAGGGACGGAGCGGGAGGAGACGAGCAGTACTTC. Translating gives CASRDGAGGDEQYF.

Comment on this clone: The same CDR3 can be traced to other DNA sequences in this sample. The V and J genes are TRBV28 and TRBJ1-1; D is perhaps TRBD1 (5 bases). Germline lookup yields CDR1 MDHEN and CDR2 SYDVKM. The germline V and J ends were trimmed by 6 bases and 5 bases, with 13 bases remaining between them. The length of the CDR3 is 13 residues. CDR3 sequence (DNA): TGTGCCAGCAGCCTACCAAGGGGTACTGAAGCTTTCTTT. Translated: CASSLPRGTEAFF.

This chain joins TRBV6-5 and TRBJ2-7, with D possibly TRBD2 on 6 matching bases. Germline V gene lookup returns CDR1 MNHEY and CDR2 SVGAGI. Trimming shortened V by 4 bases and J by 3 bases, and 16 bases separated the two germline ends. CDR3 length: 15 residues. The CDR3: CASSSFSGSGYEQYF. For the CDR3, the DNA is TGTGCCAGCAGTTCCTTTAGCGGATCAGGCTACGAGCAGTACTTC.

The chain recombines TRBV27 with TRBJ1-4; D remains unclear. V was pared by 3 bases and J by 11 bases, with 16 bases between. Per germline, CDR1 MNHEY and CDR2 SMNVEV (reference sequence). The CDR3 is 14 residues long. The CDR3 DNA reads TGTGCCAGCAGTTTCGACCGGACGGGTGGGAAACTGTTTTTT. Translated: CASSFDRTGGKLFF.

V and J are TRBV5-1 and TRBJ2-1, with 7 bases lining up with TRBD1. Germline CDR1 is SGHRS and CDR2 is YFSETQ. This CDR3 is 16 amino acids long. The V segment lost 4 bases and the J segment 9 bases; nucleotides outside the gene matches: 16. The CDR3 sequence: CASSPNRQGLFSEQFF. The CDR3, as DNA: TGCGCCAGCAGCCCAAATAGACAGGGCCTCTTCAGTGAGCAGTTCTTC.

The chain links TRBV18 to TRBJ2-5; no definite D call. This CDR3 comprises 16 residues. V was cut by 6 bases and J by 1 base, with 18 bases left in between. Germline V gives CDR1 KGHSH, CDR2 LQKENI. In DNA, the CDR3 is TGTGCCAGCTCGCCGGTTCGTGCGAGGCTCCAAGAGACCCAGTACTTC. This codes for CASSPVRARLQETQYF.

Concerning this clone: Other DNA sequences in this specimen translate into the identical CDR3. J is TRBJ2-5 and V is TRBV5-1; 11 bases agree with TRBD2. The CDR3 is made up of 16 amino acids. Trimming removed 4 bases from V and 0 bases from J; junction bases left unmatched: 5. Germline loops: CDR1 SGHRS, CDR2 YFSETQ. The CDR3 DNA reads TGCGCCAGCAGCCTGGGGACTAGCGGATACCAAGAGACCCAGTACTTC. It specifies CASSLGTSGYQETQYF.

V usage is TRBV19 and J usage is TRBJ2-1; 14 bases fit TRBD2. This CDR3 spans 16 amino acids. CDR1 and CDR2 (germline): LNHDA, SQIVND (reference sequence). V was clipped by 7 bases and J by 8 bases; unmatched bases: 10. Here the CDR3 reads CASKIGGLAGVDEQFF. The CDR3 bases are TGTGCCAGTAAAATCGGGGGACTAGCGGGAGTGGATGAGCAGTTCTTC.

CDR3 coding DNA: TGTGCCAGCAGCTTGGTCGGGGGCGCGGTTTTCCCCGGGGAGCTGTTTTTT. The encoded protein is CASSLVGGAVFPGELFF. This chain joins TRBV5-6 and TRBJ2-2; D might be TRBD1 or TRBD2, each matching 6 bases. This CDR3 region has 17 residues. The germline gives CDR1 SGHDT, CDR2 YYEEEE. Trimming took 0 bases from V and 6 from J, leaving 18 bases between them.

This chain connects TRBV7-9 to TRBJ2-6; tentatively, D is TRBD1 (5 bases). Trimming removed 0 bases at V and 0 bases at J, with 12 bases between. This CDR3 contains 18 residues. Germline values: CDR1 SEHNR, CDR2 FQNEAQ (reference sequence). CDR3 coding DNA: TGTGCCAGCAGCTTAGCGGGGCAGGCCATCTCTGGGGCCAACGTCCTGACTTTC. Amino acid sequence: CASSLAGQAISGANVLTF.

V usage is TRBV5-6 and J usage is TRBJ2-1, with D maybe TRBD2 (6 bases). The V end was cut by 4 bases, the J end by 5 bases, with 16 bases between. Germline loops: CDR1 SGHDT, CDR2 YYEEEE. CDR3 length equals 15 residues. The CDR3 region has the DNA TGTGCCAGCAGCCGAAGGACTACAGCTAACAATGAGCAGTTCTTC. Amino acids: CASSRRTTANNEQFF.

V is TRBV6-6 and J is TRBJ2-7, with 10 bases lining up with TRBD2. The CDR3 totals 14 residues. J was trimmed by 4 bases and V by 6 bases; bases with no gene match: 6. Germline CDR1 is MNHNY and CDR2 is SVGAGI (reference sequence). The CDR3, as DNA: TGTGCCAGCAGACTAGCGGGAACCTATTACGAGCAGTACTTC. Its protein product is CASRLAGTYYEQYF.

This chain connects TRBV9 to TRBJ2-1; D call uncertain. Germline values: CDR1 SGDLS, CDR2 YYNGEE. Trimming left V 1 base short and J 8 bases short, with 10 bases between. This CDR3 is 13 amino acids long. The CDR3 region is CASSVSPFDEQFF. The CDR3 bases are TGTGCCAGCAGCGTAAGTCCGTTCGATGAGCAGTTCTTC.

This sequence joins TRBV5-6 and TRBJ1-2; D possibly corresponds to TRBD1 (6 bases). CDR1 and CDR2 (germline): SGHDT, YYEEEE. V was pared by 0 bases and J by 3 bases, with 12 bases between. CDR3 length: 15 amino acids. Written as DNA, the CDR3 is TGTGCCAGCAGCTTGGTGGGGGGCGCAGACTATGGCTACACCTTC. This sequence encodes CASSLVGGADYGYTF.

This clone has a handful of counts. The chain has TRBV2 and TRBJ1-1, with no clear D. V dropped 5 bases and J dropped 0 bases, with 16 bases sitting between them. The CDR3 is 16 residues long. The germline CDR1 and CDR2 sequences are SNHLY and FYNNEI. CDR3: CASSLTWGYMNTEAFF. In DNA, the CDR3 is TGTGCCAGCAGTCTCACCTGGGGTTACATGAACACTGAAGCTTTCTTT.

The CDR3 loop reads CASTYDTGQYF. CDR3 in DNA: TGTGCCAGCACCTACGACACGGGGCAGTATTTT. The chain links TRBV2 to TRBJ2-3; the D is unclear. The length of the CDR3 is 11 residues. Germline V lookup: CDR1 SNHLY, CDR2 FYNNEI. V was cut by 7 bases and J by 11 bases, with 13 bases left in between.

As concerns this clone: This same CDR3 is encoded by further DNA sequences in the sample. The genes are TRBV28 and TRBJ2-3; D unresolved. CDR3 size: 13 residues. V lost 6 bases and J 1 base, leaving 8 bases between the germline ends. From germline, CDR1 is MDHEN and CDR2 SYDVKM. The CDR3 DNA follows: TGTGCCAGCAGCCTTTCTGGCACAGATACGCAGTATTTT. Its protein product is CASSLSGTDTQYF.

The J gene is TRBJ1-3, the V gene TRBV7-8; 7 bases align to TRBD1. The CDR3 is 21 amino acids. The trim removed 4 bases at V and 4 bases at J, leaving 25 bases unmatched. From germline, CDR1 is SGHVS and CDR2 FQNEAQ. The chain's CDR3 is CASSYRVLSWGQQPKGNTIYF. The CDR3 nucleotides are TGTGCCAGCAGCTACCGAGTACTTAGTTGGGGACAGCAACCGAAAGGAAACACCATATATTTT.

The genes are TRBV19 and TRBJ1-4; 7 nucleotides align to TRBD1. This CDR3 has 13 amino acids. V lost 11 bases and J lost 7; bases outside the gene matches: 10. Germline values: CDR1 LNHDA, CDR2 SQIVND (reference sequence). The CDR3 DNA follows: TGTGCCTCCTGGACAGGTGGTGGTGAAAAACTGTTTTTT. Amino acids: CASWTGGGEKLFF.

The V gene is TRBV5-1, the J gene TRBJ1-1, with D possibly TRBD1 on 5 matching bases. The CDR3 extends over 14 amino acids. Per the germline V gene, CDR1 is SGHRS and CDR2 is YFSETQ. Trimming took 1 base from V and 6 from J, leaving 13 bases between them. The CDR3 here is CASSLLGDFAEAFF. CDR3 bases: TGCGCCAGCAGCTTGTTGGGGGATTTCGCTGAAGCTTTCTTT.

V gene TRBV27 combines with J gene TRBJ2-3, with D perhaps matching TRBD1 (6 bases). V was clipped by 8 bases and J by 2 bases, with 17 bases between them. This CDR3 is 15 amino acids long. Per the germline V gene, CDR1 is MNHEY and CDR2 is SMNVEV (reference sequence). CDR3 nucleotide sequence: TGTGCCAGCCCCGAGGGACACGAGCACACAGATACGCAGTATTTT. It specifies CASPEGHEHTDTQYF.

The rearrangement joins TRBV5-6 to TRBJ1-1, with 8 bases aligning to TRBD1. After removal of 4 bases from V and 5 bases from J, the junction contained 10 bases not matched to a gene. This CDR3 spans 15 amino acids. CDR1 SGHDT and CDR2 YYEEEE come from the germline V gene. The CDR3 here is CASSARLRQGTEAFF. The CDR3 coding sequence is TGTGCCAGCAGCGCTCGGTTGAGACAGGGGACTGAAGCTTTCTTT.

The V gene is TRBV5-4, the J gene TRBJ2-7; possible D gene TRBD2, 6 bases. CDR3 length equals 14 residues. V dropped 2 bases and J dropped 1 base, with 10 bases sitting between them. CDR1 is SGHNT, CDR2 YYREEE, per germline (reference sequence). For the CDR3, the DNA is TGTGCCAGCAGCTTCCGGGAGACGTCCTACGAGCAGTACTTC. It translates to CASSFRETSYEQYF.

The chain employs TRBV6-1 and TRBJ2-3; TRBD1 matches at 7 bases. Germline CDR1 reads MNHNS; CDR2 reads SASEGT. With 8 bases clipped from V and 0 bases from J, the junction kept 5 bases outside the gene matches. CDR3 size: 14 residues. The CDR3 loop reads CASLDRVSTDTQYF. CDR3 sequence (DNA): TGTGCCAGCTTAGACAGGGTCAGCACAGATACGCAGTATTTT.

The CDR3 DNA is TGTGCCAGCAGCAAAACGACACCGGGACACCGGACCTCTGGAAACACCATATATTTT. Protein product: CASSKTTPGHRTSGNTIYF. The chain has TRBV21-1 and TRBJ1-3; the table names TRBD1, a call not compared with the DNA. TRBV21-1 is assigned pseudogene status. The CDR3 loop spans 19 amino acids.

The V gene is TRBV6-5, the J gene TRBJ1-1; no firm D call. V was pared by 2 bases and J by 6 bases, with 16 bases between. The CDR3 covers 15 residues. Per germline, CDR1 MNHEY and CDR2 SVGAGI. The CDR3 is CASSYHDPASSEAFF. In nucleotides, the CDR3 is TGTGCCAGCAGTTACCACGATCCAGCGAGCTCTGAAGCTTTCTTT.

This sequence joins TRBV28 and TRBJ2-1; D is possibly TRBD2 (6 bases). CDR1 is MDHEN and CDR2 is SYDVKM in the germline V gene. V lost 6 bases and J 11 bases, leaving 14 bases between the germline ends. The CDR3 runs to 12 residues. This chain's CDR3 is CASSLAPPQQFF. The CDR3 DNA reads TGTGCCAGCAGCCTAGCGCCCCCACAGCAGTTCTTC.

The V call is TRBV7-2, the J call TRBJ2-2; TRBD2 is a possible D gene (5 bases). V was pared by 0 bases and J by 5 bases, with 10 bases between. The CDR3 is 15 residues long. In germline, CDR1 is SGHTA, CDR2 FQGNSA. The CDR3 nucleotides read TGTGCCAGCAGCTTAGCGGGAGTAGGTACCGGGGAGCTGTTTTTT. This encodes CASSLAGVGTGELFF. Full variable domain (missing parts from reference TRBV7-2 and TRBJ2-2): GAGVSQSPSNKVTEKGKDVELRCDPISGHTALYWYRQSLGQGLEFLIYFQGNSAPDKSGLPSDRFSAERTGGSVSTLTIQRTQQEDSAVYLCASSLAGVGTGELFFGEGSRLTVL.